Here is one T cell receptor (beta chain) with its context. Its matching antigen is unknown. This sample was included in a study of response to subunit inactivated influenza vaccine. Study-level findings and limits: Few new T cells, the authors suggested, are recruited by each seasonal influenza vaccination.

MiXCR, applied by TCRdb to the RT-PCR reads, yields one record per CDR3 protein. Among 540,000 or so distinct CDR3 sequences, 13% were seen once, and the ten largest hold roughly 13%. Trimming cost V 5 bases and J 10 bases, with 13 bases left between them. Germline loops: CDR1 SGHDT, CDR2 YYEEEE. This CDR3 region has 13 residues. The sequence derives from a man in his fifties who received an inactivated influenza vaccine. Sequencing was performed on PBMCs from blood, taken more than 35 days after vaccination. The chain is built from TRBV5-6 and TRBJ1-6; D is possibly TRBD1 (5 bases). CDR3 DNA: TGTGCCAGCAGGGACACCCTCGGGTCACCCCTCCACTTT. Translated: CASRDTLGSPLHF.